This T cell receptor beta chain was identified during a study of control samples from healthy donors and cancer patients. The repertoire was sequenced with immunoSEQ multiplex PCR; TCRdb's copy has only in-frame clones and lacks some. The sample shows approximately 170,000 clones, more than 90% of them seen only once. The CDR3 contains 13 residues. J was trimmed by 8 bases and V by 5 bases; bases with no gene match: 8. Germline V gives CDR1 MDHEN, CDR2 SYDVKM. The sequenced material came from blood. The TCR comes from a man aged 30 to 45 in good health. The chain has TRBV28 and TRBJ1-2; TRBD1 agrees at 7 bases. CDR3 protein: CASSTTGKRGYTF. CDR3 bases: TGTGCCAGCAGTACGACAGGGAAGAGGGGCTACACCTTC.